The next 27 T cell receptor beta chains were all read from a single sample in a study of blood T cell repertoires in COVID-19. The assay was immunoSEQ multiplex PCR, and TCRdb's table has in-frame clones only and misses some. The table includes about 270,000 clones, about 82% detected once. The material sequenced was peripheral blood. All receptors come from a woman between 50 and 59 years old with active or convalescent COVID-19.

The chain links TRBV5-1 to TRBJ1-2; tentative D call: TRBD1 (5 bases). CDR1 SGHRS and CDR2 YFSETQ come from the germline V gene. There are 14 residues in the CDR3. V was trimmed by 4 bases and J by 0 bases, leaving 10 bases between them. The CDR3 DNA sequence: TGCGCCAGCAGCCTGACAGTGGCTAACTATGGCTACACCTTC. This gives the protein CASSLTVANYGYTF.

In DNA, the CDR3 is TGTGCCACCAGCAGAGATCTAGGAGGGACTAATGAAAAACTGTTTTTT. Amino acid sequence: CATSRDLGGTNEKLFF. The gene calls are TRBV15 and TRBJ1-4; D not resolved. V lost 0 bases and J lost 2, with 10 bases in between. This CDR3 contains 16 residues. Germline V gene lookup returns CDR1 LNHNV and CDR2 YYDKDF (reference sequence).

This CDR3 is CASSLLAGGYNEQFF. The DNA of the CDR3 is TGTGCCAGCAGCTTACTAGCGGGAGGGTACAATGAGCAGTTCTTC. The chain is built from TRBV7-3 and TRBJ2-1; TRBD2 agrees at 12 bases. The V segment lost 2 bases and the J segment 4 bases; nucleotides outside the gene matches: 0. This CDR3 is 15 amino acids long. The germline gives CDR1 SGHTA, CDR2 FQGTGA.

CDR3 loop: CATSRERGYEQYF. CDR3 in DNA: TGTGCCACCAGCAGAGAACGGGGCTACGAGCAGTACTTC. The chain couples TRBV15 to TRBJ2-7; possibly TRBD2 for D (5 bases). The CDR3 covers 13 residues. CDR1 and CDR2 (germline): LNHNV, YYDKDF (reference sequence). The V and J ends lost 0 bases and 3 bases respectively, with 6 bases between them.

V usage is TRBV5-4 and J usage is TRBJ1-1, with 8 bases that match TRBD1. Germline CDR1 reads SGHNT; CDR2 reads YYREEE (reference sequence). This CDR3 spans 16 amino acids. V lost 4 bases, J lost 6 bases, and 14 bases stayed unmatched. The CDR3 loop is CASSRRTGRYGAEAFF. The DNA for the CDR3 is TGTGCCAGCAGCCGGAGGACAGGGCGTTACGGAGCTGAAGCTTTCTTT. Variable domain in full (rest from reference TRBV5-4 and TRBJ1-1): ETGVTQSPTHLIKTRGQQVTLRCSSQSGHNTVSWYQQALGQGPQFIFQYYREEENGRGNFPPRFSGLQFPNYSSELNVNALELDDSALYLCASSRRTGRYGAEAFFGQGTRLTVV.

The genes are TRBV28 and TRBJ2-7; TRBD1 matches at 10 bases. J lost 3 bases, V lost 5 bases, and 7 bases had no gene match. The CDR3 spans 15 residues. The germline CDR1 and CDR2 sequences are MDHEN and SYDVKM. CDR3 sequence: CASSPPGTGDYEQYF. As DNA, the CDR3 is TGTGCCAGCAGTCCGCCCGGGACAGGGGACTACGAGCAGTACTTC.

This clone was recorded once. The chain employs TRBV4-1 and TRBJ1-6, with 7 nucleotides matching TRBD1. The CDR3 spans 16 residues. V lost 3 bases, J lost 7 bases, and 9 bases stayed unmatched. CDR1 is MGHRA, CDR2 YSYEKL, per germline. CDR3 in amino acids: CASSQPRDSLNSPLHF. As DNA, the CDR3 is TGCGCCAGCAGCCAGCCCCGGGACAGCTTGAATTCACCCCTCCACTTT.

CDR3 in amino acids: CASSFRGQPANEQFF. DNA for the CDR3: TGTGCCAGCAGTTTTAGGGGCCAGCCTGCCAATGAGCAGTTCTTC. The chain uses TRBV27 and TRBJ2-1; tentatively, D is TRBD1 (5 bases). From germline, CDR1 is MNHEY and CDR2 SMNVEV (reference sequence). Trimming took 3 bases from V and 6 from J, leaving 15 bases between them. The CDR3 covers 15 residues.

This clone came up a few times. The junction does not match germline at one end; this may be a read error. The chain employs TRBV7-7 and TRBJ1-5, with TRBD1 matching over 8 bases. The CDR3 covers 17 residues. Germline assignment: CDR1 SSHAT and CDR2 FNYEAQ (reference sequence). The CDR3 spells CASSLGPDRDVDQPQHF. The CDR3 DNA reads TGTGCTAGCAGCTTAGGCCCGGACAGGGATGTGGATCAGCCCCAGCATTTT.

The rearrangement joins TRBV9 to TRBJ2-1; possible D gene TRBD2, 5 bases. There are 18 residues in the CDR3. The germline V gene has CDR1 SGDLS and CDR2 YYNGEE. Trimming left V 0 bases short and J 9 bases short, with 25 bases between. The DNA for the CDR3 is TGTGCCAGCAGCGTAGCCCCCCCGGGAAGGCCCGGAGGAAGTGAGCAGTTCTTC. Its translation is CASSVAPPGRPGGSEQFF.

The chain has TRBV2 and TRBJ1-2; TRBD1 agrees at 7 bases. Trimming removed 6 bases from V and 2 bases from J; junction bases left unmatched: 6. The CDR3 extends over 14 amino acids. Germline CDR1 is SNHLY and CDR2 is FYNNEI. The CDR3 spells CASSGKTGNYGYTF. The DNA for the CDR3 is TGTGCCAGCAGCGGGAAGACAGGGAACTATGGCTACACCTTC.

This clone has only one observation. The chain carries TRBV5-4 and TRBJ2-2; the match to TRBD1 covers 9 bases. The CDR3 loop spans 15 amino acids. Germline V lookup: CDR1 SGHNT, CDR2 YYREEE (reference sequence). The J segment lost 5 bases and the V segment lost 1 base, leaving 3 bases of the junction unmatched. CDR3 amino acids: CASSLLDRGTGELFF. CDR3 in DNA: TGTGCCAGCAGCTTGCTGGACAGGGGAACCGGGGAGCTGTTTTTT.

The chain has TRBV6-6 and TRBJ2-5, with TRBD1 identical over 11 bases. Germline loops: CDR1 MNHNY, CDR2 SVGAGI (reference sequence). The CDR3 length is 15 residues. V shed 5 bases and J 5 bases; nucleotides not matched to a gene: 7. CDR3 bases: TGTGCCAGCAGTCGCGCGGGACAGGGGGGCGAGACCCAGTACTTC. This encodes CASSRAGQGGETQYF.

This clone was counted once. The chain combines TRBV27 with TRBJ1-4; TRBD1 agrees at 9 bases. Per the germline V gene, CDR1 is MNHEY and CDR2 is SMNVEV (reference sequence). The CDR3 extends over 17 amino acids. Unmatched junction bases numbered 7, after V lost 5 bases and J lost 0 bases. CDR3 nucleotide sequence: TGTGCCAGCAGTCCAAGGACAGGGGCGTCAACTAATGAAAAACTGTTTTTT. Residues: CASSPRTGASTNEKLFF.

CDR3 sequence (DNA): TGTGCCAGCAGCCACAGGACAGGGTCCTACGAGCAGTACTTC. The encoded protein is CASSHRTGSYEQYF. The chain couples TRBV7-9 to TRBJ2-7, with 8 bases identical to TRBD1. The CDR3 extends over 14 amino acids. From germline, CDR1 is SEHNR and CDR2 FQNEAQ (reference sequence). V gave up 5 bases and J gave up 1 base; unmatched junction bases: 4.

J is TRBJ2-6 and V is TRBV28; D is perhaps TRBD1 (6 bases). The CDR3 spans 18 residues. Trimming left V 5 bases short and J 0 bases short, with 17 bases between. Germline assignment: CDR1 MDHEN and CDR2 SYDVKM. CDR3 loop: CASSQLTGLDSGANVLTF. Here the CDR3 DNA reads TGTGCCAGCAGTCAATTAACAGGGCTGGACTCTGGGGCCAACGTCCTGACTTTC. Supplemented by reference TRBV28 and TRBJ2-6, the full variable domain reads DVKVTQSSRYLVKRTGEKVFLECVQDMDHENMFWYRQDPGLGLRLIYFSYDVKMKEKGDIPEGYSVSREKKERFSLILESASTNQTSMYLCASSQLTGLDSGANVLTFGAGSRLTVL.

As concerns this clone: The sample carries other DNA sequences with the same CDR3. This chain links TRBV3-1 (or the pseudogene TRBV3-2) with TRBJ2-1; 10 bases are a match to TRBD2. CDR1 is LGHDT, CDR2 YNNKEL, per germline (reference sequence). The CDR3 covers 15 residues. J gave up 0 bases and V 4 bases, and 0 bases lay outside the gene matches. Here the CDR3 reads CASSRTSGSYNEQFF. In DNA, the CDR3 is TGTGCCAGCAGCCGGACTAGCGGCTCCTACAATGAGCAGTTCTTC.

The table lists this clone with a count of one. The gene calls are TRBV10-3 and TRBJ2-2; D perhaps matches TRBD1 (6 bases). Germline CDR1 and CDR2: ENHRY and SYGVKD. V gave up 3 bases and J gave up 7 bases, with 12 bases separating them. The CDR3 is 14 residues long. The CDR3 sequence is CAISDRGRIGELFF. CDR3 coding DNA: TGTGCCATCAGTGACAGGGGTCGGATCGGGGAGCTGTTTTTT.

V is TRBV5-1 and J is TRBJ1-6, with 7 bases fitting TRBD1. Germline assignment: CDR1 SGHRS and CDR2 YFSETQ. V dropped 4 bases and J dropped 9; count of bases not matched to a gene: 7. The CDR3 is 14 residues long. The CDR3 coding sequence is TGCGCCAGCAGCGCGTCGACAGGGCCTTCACCCCTCCACTTT. Translated, it gives CASSASTGPSPLHF.

The chain employs TRBV6-5 and TRBJ2-2, with D tentatively TRBD1 (5 bases). Trimming stripped 7 bases from V and 4 bases from J, with 16 bases between. This CDR3 comprises 15 residues. CDR1 is MNHEY, CDR2 SVGAGI, per germline. The CDR3 DNA reads as TGTGCCAGCATAGAATTAGGACACTCCACCGGGGAGCTGTTTTTT. Its translation: CASIELGHSTGELFF.

This clone has a single count. The chain's CDR3 is CASRRGRGYEQYF. The DNA for the CDR3 is TGTGCCAGCAGGAGAGGCAGGGGTTACGAGCAGTACTTC. The chain recombines TRBV6-5 with TRBJ2-7; TRBD1 is a possible D gene (6 bases). The CDR3 length is 13 residues. Germline V gene lookup returns CDR1 MNHEY and CDR2 SVGAGI. The V end was cut by 6 bases, the J end by 4 bases, with 13 bases between.

This clone came up a few times. V and J are TRBV30 and TRBJ1-6; tentatively, D is TRBD1 (5 bases). V was cut by 2 bases and J by 7 bases, with 15 bases left in between. The CDR3 runs 15 residues. Germline CDR1 and CDR2: GTSNPN and SVGIG (reference sequence). CDR3 DNA: TGTGCCTGGAGTTGGGGGGATGTATCGAATTCACCCCTCCACTTT. This gives the protein CAWSWGDVSNSPLHF. Supplemented by reference TRBV30 and TRBJ1-6, the full variable domain reads SQTIHQWPATLVQPVGSPLSLECTVEGTSNPNLYWYRQAAGRGLQLLFYSVGIGQISSEVPQNLSASRPQDRQFILSSKKLLLSDSGFYLCAWSWGDVSNSPLHFGNGTRLTVT.

The V call is TRBV7-9, the J call TRBJ1-6, with D possibly TRBD1 on 6 matching bases. Trimming took 1 base from V and 8 from J, leaving 18 bases between them. CDR3 length: 17 residues. Germline CDR1 and CDR2: SEHNR and FQNEAQ (reference sequence). CDR3 DNA sequence: TGTGCCAGCAGCTTAGTCGGGTCCCCAGGGGCGGATTCACCCCTCCACTTT. Its protein product is CASSLVGSPGADSPLHF.

The V call is TRBV3-1 (or the pseudogene TRBV3-2), the J call TRBJ1-1; D possibly corresponds to TRBD1 (6 bases). CDR3 size: 14 residues. The V gene's germline CDR1 is LGHDT and CDR2 YNNKEL (reference sequence). V was clipped by 4 bases and J by 1 base, with 10 bases between them. The CDR3 sequence is CASSLQGTNTEAFF. The CDR3 DNA sequence: TGTGCCAGCAGCCTTCAGGGGACGAACACTGAAGCTTTCTTT.

The chain is built from TRBV7-2 and TRBJ2-1; 11 bases fit TRBD2. From germline, CDR1 is SGHTA and CDR2 FQGNSA. This CDR3 is 16 amino acids long. V lost 0 bases, J lost 9 bases, and 7 bases stayed unmatched. Here the CDR3 reads CASSLAGTSGGSEQFF. Written as DNA, the CDR3 is TGTGCCAGCAGCTTAGCCGGGACTAGCGGTGGGAGTGAGCAGTTCTTC.

The CDR3 protein is CASSPIGEVYNEQFF. The CDR3 bases are TGTGCCAGCAGTCCCATAGGGGAGGTCTACAATGAGCAGTTCTTC. The J gene is TRBJ2-1, the V gene TRBV28, with D possibly TRBD2 on 6 matching bases. The CDR3 length is 15 residues. CDR1 is MDHEN, CDR2 SYDVKM, per germline. Trimming shortened V by 5 bases and J by 3 bases, and 14 bases separated the two germline ends.

The chain is built from TRBV28 and TRBJ1-1; D may be TRBD1 (5 bases). This CDR3 spans 16 amino acids. Germline CDR1 MDHEN, CDR2 SYDVKM. V shed 7 bases and J shed 0 bases, with 18 bases lying between them. As DNA, the CDR3 is TGTGCCAGCATGACCCCAGCAGGGAGGGTGAACACTGAAGCTTTCTTT. Its translation: CASMTPAGRVNTEAFF.